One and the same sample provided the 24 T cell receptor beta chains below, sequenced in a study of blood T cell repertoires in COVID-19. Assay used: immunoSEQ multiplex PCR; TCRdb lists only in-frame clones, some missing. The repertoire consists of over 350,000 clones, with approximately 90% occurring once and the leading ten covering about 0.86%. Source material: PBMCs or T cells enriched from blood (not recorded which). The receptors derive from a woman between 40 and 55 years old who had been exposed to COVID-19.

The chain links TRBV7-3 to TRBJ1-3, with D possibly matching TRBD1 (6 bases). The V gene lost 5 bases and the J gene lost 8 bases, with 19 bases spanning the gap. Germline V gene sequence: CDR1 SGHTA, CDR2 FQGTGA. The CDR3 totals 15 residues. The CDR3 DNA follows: TGTGCCAGCAGCCCGACCGGGGGGCTTCGTGACACCATATATTTT. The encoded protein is CASSPTGGLRDTIYF.

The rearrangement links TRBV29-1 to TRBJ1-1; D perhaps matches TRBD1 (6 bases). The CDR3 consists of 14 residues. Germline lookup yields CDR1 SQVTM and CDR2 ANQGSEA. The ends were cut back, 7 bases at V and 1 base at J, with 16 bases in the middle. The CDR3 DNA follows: TGCAGCGCCGGGAGGGGGGGAACGAACACTGAAGCTTTCTTT. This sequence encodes CSAGRGGTNTEAFF.

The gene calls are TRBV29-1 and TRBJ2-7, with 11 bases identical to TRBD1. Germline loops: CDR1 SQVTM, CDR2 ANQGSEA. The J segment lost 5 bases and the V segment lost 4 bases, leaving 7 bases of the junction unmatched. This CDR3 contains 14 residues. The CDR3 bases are TGCAGCGTTGGAGGACAGGGGGCTAGCGACGAGCAGTACTTC. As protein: CSVGGQGASDEQYF.

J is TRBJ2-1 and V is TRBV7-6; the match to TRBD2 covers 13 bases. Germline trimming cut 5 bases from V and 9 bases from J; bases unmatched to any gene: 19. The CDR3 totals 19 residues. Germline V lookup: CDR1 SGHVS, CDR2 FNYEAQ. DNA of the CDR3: TGTGCCAGCAGCCCCAAGTCCGGGACTAGCGGGATTAAGGACTCTGAGCAGTTCTTC. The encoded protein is CASSPKSGTSGIKDSEQFF.

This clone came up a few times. Here the CDR3 DNA reads TGTGCCAGCAGCCCGTGGCGGGAGACTAGGCAGTTCTTC. It yields the protein CASSPWRETRQFF. This rearrangement joins TRBV7-3 to TRBJ2-1; TRBD2 aligns across 7 bases. Germline trimming cut 5 bases from V and 12 bases from J; bases unmatched to any gene: 10. Germline CDR1 and CDR2: SGHTA and FQGTGA. The CDR3 loop spans 13 amino acids.

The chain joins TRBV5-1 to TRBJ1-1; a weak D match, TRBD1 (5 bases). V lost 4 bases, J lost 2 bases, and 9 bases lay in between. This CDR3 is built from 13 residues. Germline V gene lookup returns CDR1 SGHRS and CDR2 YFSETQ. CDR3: CASSTDSNTEAFF. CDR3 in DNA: TGCGCCAGCAGCACTGACAGCAACACTGAAGCTTTCTTT.

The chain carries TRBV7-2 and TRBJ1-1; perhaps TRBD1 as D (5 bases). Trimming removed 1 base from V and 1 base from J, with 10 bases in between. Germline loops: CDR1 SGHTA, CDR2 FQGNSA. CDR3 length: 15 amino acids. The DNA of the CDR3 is TGTGCCAGCAGCTTAGGGGGCAGCCGGAACACTGAAGCTTTCTTT. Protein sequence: CASSLGGSRNTEAFF.

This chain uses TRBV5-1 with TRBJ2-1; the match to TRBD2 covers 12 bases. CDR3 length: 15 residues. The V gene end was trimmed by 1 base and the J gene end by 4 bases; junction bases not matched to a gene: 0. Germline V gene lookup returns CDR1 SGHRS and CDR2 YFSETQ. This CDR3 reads CASSLTSGRYNEQFF. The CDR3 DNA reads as TGCGCCAGCAGCTTGACTAGCGGGAGGTACAATGAGCAGTTCTTC.

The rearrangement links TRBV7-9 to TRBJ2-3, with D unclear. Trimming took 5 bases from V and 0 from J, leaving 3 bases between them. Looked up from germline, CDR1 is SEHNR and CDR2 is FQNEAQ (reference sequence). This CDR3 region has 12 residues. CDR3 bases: TGTGCCAGCAGCCGTAGCACAGATACGCAGTATTTT. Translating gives CASSRSTDTQYF. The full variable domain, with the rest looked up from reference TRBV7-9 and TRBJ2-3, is DTGVSQNPRHKITKRGQNVTFRCDPISEHNRLYWYRQTLGQGPEFLTYFQNEAQLEKSRLLSDRFSAERPKGSFSTLEIQRTEQGDSAMYLCASSRSTDTQYFGPGTRLTVL.

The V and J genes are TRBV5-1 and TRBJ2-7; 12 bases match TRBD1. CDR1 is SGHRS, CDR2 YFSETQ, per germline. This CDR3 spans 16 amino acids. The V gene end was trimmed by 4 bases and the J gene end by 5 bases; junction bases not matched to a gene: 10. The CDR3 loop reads CASSIGTGGGLNEQYF. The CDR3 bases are TGCGCCAGCAGCATAGGGACAGGGGGCGGGTTAAACGAGCAGTACTTC. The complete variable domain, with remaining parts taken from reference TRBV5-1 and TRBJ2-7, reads KAGVTQTPRYLIKTRGQQVTLSCSPISGHRSVSWYQQTPGQGLQFLFEYFSETQRNKGNFPGRFSGRQFSNSRSEMNVSTLELGDSALYLCASSIGTGGGLNEQYFGPGTRLTVT.

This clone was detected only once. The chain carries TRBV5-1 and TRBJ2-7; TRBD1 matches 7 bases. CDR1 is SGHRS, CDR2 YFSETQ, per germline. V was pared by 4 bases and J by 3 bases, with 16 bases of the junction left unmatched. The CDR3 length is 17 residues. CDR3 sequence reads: CASSRPPPDRDNYEQYF. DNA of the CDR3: TGCGCCAGCAGCCGCCCCCCGCCCGACAGGGACAACTACGAGCAGTACTTC.

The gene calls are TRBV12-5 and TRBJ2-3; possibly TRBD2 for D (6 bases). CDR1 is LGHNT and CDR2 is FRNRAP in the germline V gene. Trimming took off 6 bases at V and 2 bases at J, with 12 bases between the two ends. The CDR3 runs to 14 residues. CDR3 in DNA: TGTGCTAGTGGACCGGGACTTACCACAGATACGCAGTATTTT. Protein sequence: CASGPGLTTDTQYF.

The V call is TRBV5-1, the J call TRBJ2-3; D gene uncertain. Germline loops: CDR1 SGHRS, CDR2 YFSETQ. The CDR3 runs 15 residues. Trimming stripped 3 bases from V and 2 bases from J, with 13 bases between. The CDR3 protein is CASSSAGSPTDTQYF. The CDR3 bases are TGCGCCAGCAGCTCCGCCGGGTCTCCCACAGATACGCAGTATTTT.

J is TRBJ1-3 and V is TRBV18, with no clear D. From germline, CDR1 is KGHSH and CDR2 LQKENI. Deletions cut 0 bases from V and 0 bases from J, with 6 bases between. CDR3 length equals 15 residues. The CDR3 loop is CASSPPLSSGNTIYF. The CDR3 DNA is TGTGCCAGCTCACCACCGTTGAGCTCTGGAAACACCATATATTTT. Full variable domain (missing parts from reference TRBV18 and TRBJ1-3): NAGVMQNPRHLVRRRGQEARLRCSPMKGHSHVYWYRQLPEEGLKFMVYLQKENIIDESGMPKERFSAEFPKEGPSILRIQQVVRGDSAAYFCASSPPLSSGNTIYFGEGSWLTVV.

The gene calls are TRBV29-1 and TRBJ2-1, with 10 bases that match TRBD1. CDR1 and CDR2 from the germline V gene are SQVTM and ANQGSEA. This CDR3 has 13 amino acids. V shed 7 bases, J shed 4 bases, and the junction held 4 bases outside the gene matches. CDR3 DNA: TGCAGCGGATTGGGACAGGGGTACAATGAGCAGTTCTTC. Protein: CSGLGQGYNEQFF.

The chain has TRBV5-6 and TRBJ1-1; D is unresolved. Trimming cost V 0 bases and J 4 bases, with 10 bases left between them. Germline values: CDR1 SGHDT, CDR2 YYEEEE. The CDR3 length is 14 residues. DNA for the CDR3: TGTGCCAGCAGCTTGGGGCAGTCAGGCACTGAAGCTTTCTTT. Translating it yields CASSLGQSGTEAFF.

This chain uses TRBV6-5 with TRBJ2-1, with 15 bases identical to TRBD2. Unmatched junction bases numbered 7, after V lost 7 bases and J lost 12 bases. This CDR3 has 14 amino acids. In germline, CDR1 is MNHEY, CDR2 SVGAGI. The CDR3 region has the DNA TGTGCCAGCACCAGGACTAGCGGGGGGGCGTCGCAGTTCTTC. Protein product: CASTRTSGGASQFF.

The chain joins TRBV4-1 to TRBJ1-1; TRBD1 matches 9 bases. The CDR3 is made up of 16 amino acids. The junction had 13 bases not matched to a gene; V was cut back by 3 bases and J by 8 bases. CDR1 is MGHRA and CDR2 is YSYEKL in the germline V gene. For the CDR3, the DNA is TGCGCCAGCAGCCAGCTTCCGGGACAGGGTTCAGGAGAAGCTTTCTTT. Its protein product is CASSQLPGQGSGEAFF.

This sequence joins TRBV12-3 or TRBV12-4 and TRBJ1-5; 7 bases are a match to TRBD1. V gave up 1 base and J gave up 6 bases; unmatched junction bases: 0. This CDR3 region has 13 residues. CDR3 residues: CASSLEGAQPQHF. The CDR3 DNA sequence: TGTGCCAGCAGTTTAGAGGGGGCTCAGCCCCAGCATTTT.

The CDR3: CASSLVPAVGPQHF. In DNA, the CDR3 is TGCGCCAGCAGCTTGGTACCGGCGGTGGGGCCCCAGCATTTT. V is TRBV5-1 and J is TRBJ1-5; D is uncertain. Germline values: CDR1 SGHRS, CDR2 YFSETQ. This CDR3 contains 14 residues. The V and J ends lost 0 bases and 9 bases respectively, with 13 bases between them.

The chain's CDR3 is CASSLRPATGFNQPQHF. Written as DNA, the CDR3 is TGTGCCAGCAGCTTACGGCCCGCGACAGGTTTCAATCAGCCCCAGCATTTT. This rearrangement joins TRBV7-2 to TRBJ1-5; D might be TRBD1 (6 bases). This CDR3 comprises 17 residues. V shed 2 bases and J shed 3 bases, with 17 bases lying between them. Germline V CDR1 and CDR2: SGHTA, FQGNSA.

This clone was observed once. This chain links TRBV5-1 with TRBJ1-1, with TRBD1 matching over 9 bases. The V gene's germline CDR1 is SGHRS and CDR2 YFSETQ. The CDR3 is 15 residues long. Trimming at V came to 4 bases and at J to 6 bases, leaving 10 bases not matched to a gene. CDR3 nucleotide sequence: TGCGCCAGCAGCCCGGGGACAGGGAGTTTCGCTGAAGCTTTCTTT. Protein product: CASSPGTGSFAEAFF.

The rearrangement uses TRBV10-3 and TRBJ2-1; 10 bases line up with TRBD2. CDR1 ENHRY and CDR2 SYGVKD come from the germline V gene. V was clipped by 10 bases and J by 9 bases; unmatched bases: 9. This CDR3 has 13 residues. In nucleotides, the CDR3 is TGTGCCACCCAGCGGGAGGGCCTTGGTGAGCAGTTCTTC. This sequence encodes CATQREGLGEQFF.

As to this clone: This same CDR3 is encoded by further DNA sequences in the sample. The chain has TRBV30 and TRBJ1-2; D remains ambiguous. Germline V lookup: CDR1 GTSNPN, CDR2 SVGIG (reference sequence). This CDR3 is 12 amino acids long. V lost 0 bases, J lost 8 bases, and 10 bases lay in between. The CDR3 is CAWSVGPGGYTF. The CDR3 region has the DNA TGTGCCTGGAGTGTTGGACCGGGGGGCTACACCTTC.